This T cell receptor beta chain emerged from a study of cytomegalovirus exposure and HLA in healthy donors. Study-level results: Later on, an analysis found that several of the most significant clusters appeared to be linked to common viral pathogens, which included parvovirus B19.

Researchers ran the PCR with 60 Vbeta and 13 Jbeta primers. In the authors' methods: In a later analysis, of approximately 81 million unique beta chains, about 12 million appeared in at least two donors. TCRdb's table, derived via immunoSEQ multiplex PCR, lists solely in-frame clones and lacks some. The D gene and trimming were derived from the DNA, and the V and J assignments and clone size from that table. The data hold about 170,000 clones, with about 88% observed a single time. With regard to this clone: Its antigen is not identified.

This CDR3 spans 16 amino acids. CDR1 and CDR2 from the germline V gene are SGHNT and YENEEA. The V gene end was trimmed by 5 bases and the J gene end by 2 bases; junction bases not matched to a gene: 6. Sequenced input: PBMCs. The V and J genes are TRBV11-3 and TRBJ2-3; TRBD2 agrees at 11 bases. The sequence derives from a man aged 25-45 years in good health and CMV-seropositive. CDR3: CASSPRLAGFTDTQYF. The CDR3 DNA is TGTGCCAGCAGCCCTCGACTAGCGGGATTCACAGATACGCAGTATTTT.